The 8 T cell receptor beta chains listed next were all sequenced from one sample in a study of regulatory T cells in long-lasting Graves disease. The time point here: newly diagnosed GD, antithyroid drugs for less than 3 months. There was RNA extracted from PBMCs, and the TCR library was made from it. Arm-PCR of CDR3 regions and iRepertoire HTBI primers were used to build TCR beta libraries. One entry per CDR3 protein, called by TCRdb with MiXCR from the multiplex PCR reads. The table lists 300,000 to 400,000 distinct CDR3 sequences, over 15% of them singletons. The sample was also linked to a second study, of T cells in Graves' hyperthyroidism and ophthalmopathy.

Source: peripheral blood mononuclear cells (PBMCs), taken at new diagnosis, from a patient treated with antithyroid drugs. These receptor sequences come from a man aged 35-49 years with Graves disease.

The chain employs TRBV4-3 and TRBJ1-1, with D hard to call. The CDR3 has 15 residues. Trimming left V 4 bases short and J 1 base short, with 13 bases between. Germline lookup yields CDR1 LGHNA and CDR2 YSLEER. This chain's CDR3 is CASSPYSQENTEAFF. The CDR3 coding sequence is TGCGCCAGCAGCCCCTACTCCCAGGAGAACACTGAAGCTTTCTTT.

This clonotype occurred many times. The rearrangement joins TRBV11-2 to TRBJ1-1; D gene uncertain. V dropped 5 bases and J dropped 1 base, with 17 bases sitting between them. The CDR3 is 16 residues long. Looked up from germline, CDR1 is SGHAT and CDR2 is FQNNGV. CDR3: CASSPRTGGTNTEAFF. For the CDR3, the DNA is TGTGCCAGCAGCCCGCGCACGGGAGGAACGAACACTGAAGCTTTCTTT.

This clonotype was found many times. The chain recombines TRBV18 with TRBJ2-5; 10 bases align to TRBD1. Germline assignment: CDR1 KGHSH and CDR2 LQKENI. This CDR3 contains 14 residues. V shed 4 bases, J shed 5 bases, and the junction held 4 bases outside the gene matches. The CDR3 sequence: CASSLDRGTETQYF. For the CDR3, the DNA is TGTGCCAGCTCACTGGACAGGGGGACTGAGACCCAGTACTTC.

This clonotype occurred many times. V gene TRBV3-1 combines with J gene TRBJ2-7; TRBD2 aligns across 12 bases. This CDR3 is 15 amino acids long. V shed 3 bases, J shed 2 bases, and the junction held 2 bases outside the gene matches. The germline CDR1 and CDR2 sequences are LGHDT and YNNKEL (reference sequence). The CDR3 DNA follows: TGTGCCAGCAGCCATCCTAGCGGGGGGGCCTACGAGCAGTACTTC. Protein sequence: CASSHPSGGAYEQYF.

A note on this clonotype: With a much larger clone just one base away, this may be a read error. This chain links TRBV3-1 with TRBJ2-5; no clear D gene. Trimming removed 1 base at V and 7 bases at J, with 22 bases between. The CDR3 loop spans 17 amino acids. CDR1 and CDR2 from the germline V gene are LGHDT and YNNKEL (reference sequence). The DNA of the CDR3 is TGTGCCAGCAGCCAAGGACTTGCGGCTCCGCCTTGGGGGACCCAGTACTTC. Protein: CASSQGLAAPPWGTQYF.

This clonotype was observed once. This chain joins TRBV2 and TRBJ1-6; TRBD1 aligns across 8 bases. Germline-derived CDR1 and CDR2 are SNHLY and FYNNEI. V was pared by 5 bases and J by 4 bases, with 7 bases of the junction left unmatched. The CDR3 length is 16 residues. CDR3 loop: CASSPRTGSYNSPLHF. CDR3 in DNA: TGTGCCAGCAGTCCCCGGACAGGGTCATATAATTCACCCCTCCACTTT.

The chain combines TRBV29-1 with TRBJ1-4, with 7 bases that match TRBD1. This CDR3 contains 12 residues. Germline V CDR1 and CDR2: SQVTM, ANQGSEA. The junction had 0 bases not matched to a gene; V was cut back by 4 bases and J by 4 bases. This CDR3 reads CSVGQGNEKLFF. CDR3 DNA: TGCAGCGTTGGACAGGGTAATGAAAAACTGTTTTTT.

This clonotype occurred many times. V and J are TRBV11-3 and TRBJ2-3; 7 bases agree with TRBD1. Per germline, CDR1 SGHNT and CDR2 YENEEA. V lost 2 bases, J lost 5 bases, and 13 bases stayed unmatched. CDR3 size: 17 residues. CDR3 amino acids: CASSLRRTGLRIDTQYF. The CDR3 DNA reads TGTGCCAGCAGCTTAAGACGGACAGGCCTCAGGATAGATACGCAGTATTTT.